A single sample is the source of the 2 T cell receptor beta chains below, sequenced in a study of blood T cell repertoires in COVID-19 (dated by TCRdb to 2020 to 2022). Preparation of the library involved the immunoSEQ multiplex PCR assay. Held by TCRdb, this immuneACCESS table contains in-frame sequences only and omits some clones. Under half of the omission traces to an unresolved V gene where checked; the cause of the rest is unknown. In all, the sample holds 100,000 to 150,000 clones, and 60% to 80% of those were seen once. The ten most abundant clones make up approximately 2% of the sample. The sample taken for sequencing was peripheral blood. Receptors originate from a woman between 70 and 85 years old with acute or convalescent COVID-19.

The chain uses TRBV30 and TRBJ2-3; TRBD1 might be the D (5 bases). CDR1 is GTSNPN and CDR2 is SVGIG in the germline V gene (reference sequence). The CDR3 runs 13 residues. V was pared by 2 bases and J by 5 bases, with 11 bases between. CDR3 bases: TGTGCCTGGAGTTACGACAGAGGAGATACGCAGTATTTT. Amino acids: CAWSYDRGDTQYF.

This clone was detected a few times. CDR3 loop: CASSGGGEAYNEQFF. In nucleotides, the CDR3 is TGTGCCAGCAGTGGCGGGGGGGAAGCGTACAATGAGCAGTTCTTC. J is TRBJ2-1 and V is TRBV6-4; 9 bases line up with TRBD2. CDR1 MRHNA and CDR2 SNTAGT come from the germline V gene. This CDR3 spans 15 amino acids. After removal of 4 bases from V and 4 bases from J, the junction contained 5 bases not matched to a gene.